This TCR beta chain was observed in a study of blood T cell repertoires in COVID-19. Study-wide background: Material from acute and convalescent COVID-19 was sourced from the United States, Italy and Spain. PBMCs, B-cell-depleted T cells, or T cells provided the cDNA or gDNA that made up the material.

Germline lookup yields CDR1 SGHNT and CDR2 YENEEA. V gave up 5 bases and J gave up 1 base, with 12 bases separating them. The CDR3 has 15 residues. Per the study methods: Scientists estimated how many nucleated cells there were by amplifying reference gene primers. Profiled with immunoSEQ multiplex PCR; TCRdb holds only in-frame clones, not every one. The V and J calls and clone size are taken from that table; D and trimming were inferred from the DNA. The data show 95,000 to 100,000 clones, around 90% seen once. The sequenced sample consisted of peripheral blood. V is TRBV11-3 and J is TRBJ2-1; D is ambiguous. The clonotype was recovered from a human donor with COVID-19, enrolled during active disease. The donor label of this sample is uncertain. CDR3 sequence reads: CASSGSLRSYNEQFF. As DNA, the CDR3 is TGTGCCAGCAGCGGCAGTTTGCGGTCCTACAATGAGCAGTTCTTC.